The T cell receptor beta chain under discussion was sequenced for a study of CD8+CD57+ T cells in acquired aplastic anemia. Study at large: When averaged, DNA from sorted CD4+ and CD8+ cells came to 2.5 to 3.5 ug.

Patients who underwent sequencing had shown CD8+CD57+ cell expansion by flow cytometry. Every patient presented with severe acquired aplastic anemia. Therapy had not been given to patients before blood sampling. General study points: Patients showed no significant difference from controls in CD8+ Simpson's diversity.

This CDR3 is built from 14 residues. Between the trimmed V and J ends, which lost 3 bases and 2 bases, there was a span of 11 bases. CDR1 and CDR2 from the germline V gene are SGHTA and FQGTGA. A word on this clonotype: What it binds is not known.

Using genomic DNA as the template, TCR beta VDJ and CDR3 profiling was carried out. TCRdb processed the reads anew with MiXCR; each CDR3 protein has one entry. The sample has 150,000 to 200,000 distinct CDR3 sequences; 40% to 55% are singletons. The chain carries TRBV7-3 and TRBJ2-7; D unclear. The clonotype originates from a human donor with aplastic anemia. Material: sorted CD4+, CD8+, or CD8+CD57+ T cells (not recorded which) from PBMCs. The CDR3 DNA is TGTGCCAGCAGCTTGTCTATGACCGCCTACGAGCAGTACTTC. It translates to CASSLSMTAYEQYF.